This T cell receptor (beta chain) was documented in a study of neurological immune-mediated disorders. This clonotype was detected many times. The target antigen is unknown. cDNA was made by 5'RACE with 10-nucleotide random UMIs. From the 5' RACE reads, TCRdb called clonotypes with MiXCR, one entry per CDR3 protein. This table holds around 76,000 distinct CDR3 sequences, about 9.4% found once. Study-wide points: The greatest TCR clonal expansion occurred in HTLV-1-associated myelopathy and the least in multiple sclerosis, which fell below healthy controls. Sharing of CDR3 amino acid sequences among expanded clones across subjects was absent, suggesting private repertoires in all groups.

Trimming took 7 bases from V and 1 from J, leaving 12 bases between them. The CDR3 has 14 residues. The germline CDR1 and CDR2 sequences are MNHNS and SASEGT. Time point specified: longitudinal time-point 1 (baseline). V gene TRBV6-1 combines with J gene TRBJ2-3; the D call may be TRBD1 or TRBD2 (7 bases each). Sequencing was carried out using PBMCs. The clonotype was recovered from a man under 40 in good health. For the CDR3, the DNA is TGTGCCAGCAAGCAGGGGGGGGGCACAGATACGCAGTATTTT. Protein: CASKQGGGTDTQYF.